The 30 T cell receptor beta chains listed next were all sequenced from one sample in a study of identical twins. TCRdb passed the 5' RACE reads through MiXCR, listing each CDR3 protein once. The sample carries about 900,000 distinct CDR3 sequences, 9% to 15% recorded once. This sample also appeared in a second study, on yellow fever vaccine responses in identical twins.

Sequencing input: PBMCs. The origin of the receptors is a woman aged 18-29 years in good health.

The V call is TRBV6-5, the J call TRBJ2-3; 9 bases are a match to TRBD2. Germline V gene data show CDR1 as MNHEY and CDR2 as SVGAGI. J was trimmed by 0 bases and V by 2 bases; bases with no gene match: 3. The CDR3 sequence is 16 residues long. CDR3 sequence: CASSYVAGGSTDTQYF. The CDR3 bases are TGTGCCAGCAGTTACGTGGCGGGGGGGAGCACAGATACGCAGTATTTT.

This clonotype was observed at least ten times. The rearrangement links TRBV20-1 to TRBJ2-3, with a tentative D call TRBD2 (5 bases). The germline V gene encodes CDR1 DFQATT and CDR2 SNEGSKA (reference sequence). Trimming took off 0 bases at V and 1 base at J, with 5 bases between the two ends. The CDR3 has 13 residues. CDR3 DNA: TGCAGTGCTAGAGATAGCGGCACAGATACGCAGTATTTT. It encodes CSARDSGTDTQYF.

This clonotype showed up just a few times. The chain is built from TRBV6-2 or TRBV6-3 and TRBJ1-4; D is undetermined. The germline CDR1 and CDR2 sequences are MNHEY and SVGEGT. CDR3 length equals 18 residues. V lost 0 bases, J lost 0 bases, and 14 bases lay in between. Written as DNA, the CDR3 is TGTGCCAGCAGTTACTCGGGAAAAATGTACCCAACTAATGAAAAACTGTTTTTT. Translated, it gives CASSYSGKMYPTNEKLFF.

This clonotype has more than one count but fewer than ten. The rearrangement links TRBV21-1 to TRBJ2-7; the D segment call TRBD1 is taken from the table without a DNA check. TRBV21-1 represents a pseudogene. This CDR3 has 11 amino acids. This CDR3 reads CASRGGYEQYF. CDR3 nucleotide sequence: TGTGCCAGCAGAGGGGGTTACGAGCAGTACTTC.

This clonotype was picked up many times. The chain combines TRBV29-1 with TRBJ2-1; 12 positions match TRBD2. CDR3 length: 13 amino acids. Germline V gives CDR1 SQVTM, CDR2 ANQGSEA. V gave up 6 bases and J gave up 8 bases; unmatched junction bases: 5. The CDR3 loop is CSVAGLAGYEQFF. CDR3 nucleotide sequence: TGCAGCGTGGCGGGACTAGCGGGCTATGAGCAGTTCTTC.

There are a few counts of this clonotype. The rearrangement links TRBV9 to TRBJ1-6; unclear D gene. Germline loops: CDR1 SGDLS, CDR2 YYNGEE. The CDR3 has 15 residues. The V end lost 3 bases, the J end lost 8 bases, and 15 bases lay between the germline ends. The CDR3 sequence: CASSATPTEDSPLHF. DNA for the CDR3: TGTGCCAGCAGCGCCACCCCTACAGAGGATTCACCCCTCCACTTT.

The CDR3 is CATSPVGAGEEETQYF. Written as DNA, the CDR3 is TGTGCCACCAGTCCCGTTGGGGCGGGGGAGGAAGAGACCCAGTACTTC. The V call is TRBV24-1, the J call TRBJ2-5; 7 positions match TRBD2. This CDR3 contains 16 residues. Germline V gene data show CDR1 as KGHDR and CDR2 as SFDVKD. The V gene end was trimmed by 6 bases and the J gene end by 3 bases; junction bases not matched to a gene: 12.

The chain combines TRBV11-2 with TRBJ2-1; D gene uncertain. Germline-derived CDR1 and CDR2 are SGHAT and FQNNGV. Trimming removed 5 bases at V and 6 bases at J, with 17 bases between. This CDR3 spans 15 amino acids. Here the CDR3 reads CASSPPEGRINEQFF. CDR3 nucleotides: TGTGCCAGCAGCCCGCCCGAAGGCCGCATCAATGAGCAGTTCTTC.

The chain joins TRBV29-1 to TRBJ2-4, with 8 bases lining up with TRBD1. Germline V gives CDR1 SQVTM, CDR2 ANQGSEA. The CDR3 has 11 amino acids. V was pared by 6 bases and J by 15 bases, with 10 bases of the junction left unmatched. This chain's CDR3 is CSVDQTGVLYF. The CDR3 DNA is TGCAGCGTCGATCAGACAGGGGTTTTGTACTTC.

The chain couples TRBV13 to TRBJ2-2; TRBD1 matches 8 bases. This CDR3 is built from 17 residues. Germline lookup yields CDR1 PRHDT and CDR2 FYEKMQ (reference sequence). Unmatched junction bases numbered 5, after V lost 1 base and J lost 1 base. The CDR3 here is CASSLALGTGNTGELFF. CDR3 sequence (DNA): TGTGCCAGCAGCTTAGCGCTTGGGACAGGGAACACCGGGGAGCTGTTTTTT.

The genes are TRBV5-1 and TRBJ2-1, with 8 bases fitting TRBD2. Germline lookup yields CDR1 SGHRS and CDR2 YFSETQ. CDR3 length equals 17 residues. J gave up 2 bases and V 0 bases, and 7 bases lay outside the gene matches. The CDR3 region has the DNA TGCGCCAGCAGCTTGGCCGCTAGGACTAGCACCTACAATGAGCAGTTCTTC. Protein sequence: CASSLAARTSTYNEQFF.

This chain links TRBV7-9 with TRBJ2-5; 13 bases line up with TRBD2. Germline assignment: CDR1 SEHNR and CDR2 FQNEAQ (reference sequence). The length of the CDR3 is 17 residues. Trimming took 3 bases from V and 3 from J; bases not matched to a gene: 7. In nucleotides, the CDR3 is TGTGCCAGCAGCTTGGGGACTAGCGGGACAAGAAAAGAGACCCAGTACTTC. Translating it yields CASSLGTSGTRKETQYF.

The V and J genes are TRBV5-4 and TRBJ2-2; no reliable D call. Looked up from germline, CDR1 is SGHNT and CDR2 is YYREEE (reference sequence). The CDR3 covers 13 residues. Trimming stripped 3 bases from V and 6 bases from J, with 9 bases between. Here the CDR3 reads CASSYGPPGELFF. CDR3 nucleotide sequence: TGTGCCAGCAGCTATGGACCCCCCGGGGAGCTGTTTTTT.

This chain links TRBV11-2 with TRBJ2-6, with D unclear. V was shortened by 1 base and J by 0 bases, with 7 bases between the two germline ends. The CDR3 runs 16 residues. Germline-derived CDR1 and CDR2 are SGHAT and FQNNGV. The CDR3 protein is CASSLGWGSGANVLTF. The CDR3 DNA follows: TGTGCCAGCAGCTTAGGGTGGGGCTCTGGGGCCAACGTCCTGACTTTC. Looking up the rest from reference TRBV11-2 and TRBJ2-6 gives the full variable domain: EAGVAQSPRYKIIEKRQSVAFWCNPISGHATLYWYQQILGQGPKLLIQFQNNGVVDDSQLPKDRFSAERLKGVDSTLKIQPAKLEDSAVYLCASSLGWGSGANVLTFGAGSRLTVL.

The chain recombines TRBV20-1 with TRBJ1-2; 8 bases agree with TRBD1. The CDR3 covers 16 residues. V lost 2 bases to trimming and J lost 3 bases; unmatched junction nucleotides: 11. CDR1 and CDR2 from the germline V gene are DFQATT and SNEGSKA (reference sequence). CDR3 sequence: CSARWSGQGADYGYTF. For the CDR3, the DNA is TGCAGTGCTAGATGGTCGGGCCAGGGGGCAGACTATGGCTACACCTTC.

This clonotype showed up just a few times. The chain employs TRBV2 and TRBJ2-1; 10 nucleotides match TRBD2. Trimming removed 7 bases from V and 4 bases from J; junction bases left unmatched: 4. The CDR3 consists of 14 residues. The germline V gene has CDR1 SNHLY and CDR2 FYNNEI. The CDR3 DNA follows: TGTGCCAGCATGATACTAGCGGGGTACAATGAGCAGTTCTTC. This encodes CASMILAGYNEQFF.

At least ten counts were recorded for this clonotype. The chain joins TRBV6-2 or TRBV6-3 to TRBJ2-5; D ambiguous. CDR3 size: 16 residues. Per the germline V gene, CDR1 is MNHEY and CDR2 is SVGEGT. Trimming pared 0 bases from V and 1 base from J, leaving 12 bases between. The CDR3 DNA sequence: TGTGCCAGCAGTTACTCCCTTCTCGAAGCCCAAGAGACCCAGTACTTC. Amino acids: CASSYSLLEAQETQYF.

The V gene is TRBV7-9, the J gene TRBJ2-7, with D perhaps matching TRBD1 (6 bases). Trimming pared 4 bases from V and 3 bases from J, leaving 16 bases between. This CDR3 region has 15 residues. The germline V gene encodes CDR1 SEHNR and CDR2 FQNEAQ (reference sequence). DNA of the CDR3: TGTGCCAGCAGCTCGCCCACTACACAGGGCTACGAGCAGTACGTC. Amino acids: CASSSPTTQGYEQYV.

This clonotype has only a few counts. J is TRBJ2-5 and V is TRBV7-9, with D possibly matching TRBD2 (6 bases). CDR3 length equals 14 residues. Germline V gives CDR1 SEHNR, CDR2 FQNEAQ (reference sequence). V was clipped by 5 bases and J by 5 bases, with 15 bases between them. CDR3 protein: CASSRPNAGETQYF. CDR3 sequence (DNA): TGTGCCAGCAGCCGACCTAACGCGGGGGAGACCCAGTACTTC.

Only a few counts were recorded for this clonotype. The V call is TRBV24-1, the J call TRBJ1-2, with D maybe TRBD1 (6 bases). Trimming shortened V by 4 bases and J by 8 bases, and 13 bases separated the two germline ends. The germline CDR1 and CDR2 sequences are KGHDR and SFDVKD. The CDR3 is made up of 13 amino acids. The CDR3 spells CATSDLDSRGYTF. The CDR3 bases are TGTGCCACCAGTGACCTGGACAGCCGAGGCTACACCTTC.

This clonotype has at least ten counts. This chain links TRBV7-9 with TRBJ1-4; D unresolved. V dropped 1 base and J dropped 0 bases, with 9 bases sitting between them. Germline lookup yields CDR1 SEHNR and CDR2 FQNEAQ (reference sequence). The CDR3 sequence is 16 residues long. CDR3: CASSLGRGATNEKLFF. In DNA form, the CDR3 reads TGTGCCAGCAGCTTAGGGCGGGGAGCAACTAATGAAAAACTGTTTTTT.

This clonotype was seen many times. The chain is built from TRBV6-1 and TRBJ2-7; 8 positions match TRBD1. The CDR3 has 15 amino acids. Germline V gene sequence: CDR1 MNHNS, CDR2 SASEGT. Germline trimming cut 5 bases from V and 2 bases from J; bases unmatched to any gene: 8. The CDR3 DNA reads as TGTGCCAGCAGTAAGTCCGGACAGGGAGCCTACGAGCAGTACGTC. Residues: CASSKSGQGAYEQYV.

The chain couples TRBV7-8 to TRBJ2-3; the D is unclear. Germline assignment: CDR1 SGHVS and CDR2 FQNEAQ. The CDR3 contains 14 residues. V lost 1 base and J 6 bases, leaving 11 bases between the germline ends. CDR3 region: CASSLVVSLDTQYF. CDR3 DNA: TGTGCCAGCAGCTTAGTCGTCTCCCTGGATACGCAGTATTTT.

The chain recombines TRBV5-1 with TRBJ1-4; a possible D gene is TRBD1 (5 bases). With 1 base removed from V and 8 bases from J, the gap between germline ends came to 15 bases. This CDR3 is 15 amino acids long. In germline, CDR1 is SGHRS, CDR2 YFSETQ. The CDR3 coding sequence is TGCGCCAGCAGCTTGAGAGGGGTTGAAGTCGAAAAACTGTTTTTT. Its protein is CASSLRGVEVEKLFF.

This clonotype turned up a few times. The V and J genes are TRBV9 and TRBJ2-3; D ambiguous. Trimming removed 0 bases at V and 0 bases at J, with 8 bases between. The CDR3 length is 15 residues. Germline V gene lookup returns CDR1 SGDLS and CDR2 YYNGEE. The CDR3 sequence: CASSVESSSTDTQYF. CDR3 sequence (DNA): TGTGCCAGCAGCGTAGAGTCTTCTAGCACAGATACGCAGTATTTT.

A few counts support this clonotype. This rearrangement joins TRBV11-3 to TRBJ2-1; tentative D call: TRBD2 (6 bases). With 4 bases removed from V and 6 bases from J, the gap between germline ends came to 13 bases. CDR1 is SGHNT and CDR2 is YENEEA in the germline V gene. The CDR3 consists of 14 residues. The CDR3 coding sequence is TGTGCCAGCAGCTCTACCCAGCGGGCCAATGAGCAGTTCTTC. It codes for CASSSTQRANEQFF.

Comment on this clonotype: A junction end diverges from the germline sequence, so it may reflect a read error. The chain carries TRBV7-8 and TRBJ1-4; possibly TRBD1 for D (5 bases). The CDR3 sequence is 18 residues long. Per the germline V gene, CDR1 is SGHVS and CDR2 is FQNEAQ. Here the CDR3 DNA reads TGTGCCAGCAGCTTATTCCCGGGACTACGAGTCTCTAAGGAAAAACTGTTTTTT. Translated: CASSLFPGLRVSKEKLFF.

This clonotype was recorded many times. This chain joins TRBV4-1 and TRBJ2-3; D might be TRBD1 (5 bases). Trimming took off 0 bases at V and 3 bases at J, with 10 bases between the two ends. The CDR3 is made up of 15 amino acids. Germline V gene sequence: CDR1 MGHRA, CDR2 YSYEKL. The CDR3 reads CASSQERGITDTQYF. CDR3 nucleotide sequence: TGCGCCAGCAGCCAAGAAAGGGGAATTACAGATACGCAGTATTTT.

The chain has TRBV4-2 and TRBJ2-1; D gene ambiguous. The V and J ends lost 0 bases and 12 bases respectively, with 21 bases between them. The germline V gene has CDR1 LGHNA and CDR2 YNFKEQ. The CDR3 is 16 residues long. The CDR3 spells CASSQDFPPVRSGQFF. CDR3 sequence (DNA): TGTGCCAGCAGCCAAGATTTTCCCCCGGTCCGGTCGGGGCAGTTCTTC.

In its sample, this clonotype was seen a few times. The chain has TRBV7-9 and TRBJ2-1; the match to TRBD2 covers 7 bases. The CDR3 spans 16 residues. From germline, CDR1 is SEHNR and CDR2 FQNEAQ (reference sequence). Trimming took 2 bases from V and 3 from J; bases not matched to a gene: 7. CDR3 nucleotides: TGTGCCAGCAGCTTAAGGTCTAGCGGATTCTACAATGAGCAGTTCTTC. It yields the protein CASSLRSSGFYNEQFF.